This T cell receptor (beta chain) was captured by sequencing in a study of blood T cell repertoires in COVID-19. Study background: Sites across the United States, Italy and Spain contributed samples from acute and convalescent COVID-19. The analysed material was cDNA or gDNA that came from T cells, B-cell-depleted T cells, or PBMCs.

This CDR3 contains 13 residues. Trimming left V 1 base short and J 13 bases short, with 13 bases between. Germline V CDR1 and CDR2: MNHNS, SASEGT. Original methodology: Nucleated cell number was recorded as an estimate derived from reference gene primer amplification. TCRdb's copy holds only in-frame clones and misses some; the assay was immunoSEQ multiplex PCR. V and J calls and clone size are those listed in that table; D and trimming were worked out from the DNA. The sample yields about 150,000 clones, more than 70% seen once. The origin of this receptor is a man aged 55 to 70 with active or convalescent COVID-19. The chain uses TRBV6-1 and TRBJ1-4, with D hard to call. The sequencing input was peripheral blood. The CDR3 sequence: CASSEDRPGGLFF. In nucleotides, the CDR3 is TGTGCCAGCAGTGAAGATAGACCGGGAGGACTGTTTTTT.